Listed below are T cell receptor beta chains from one sample, sequenced in a study of blood T cell repertoires in COVID-19. The assay was immunoSEQ multiplex PCR, and TCRdb's table has in-frame clones only and misses some. Seen here are over 100,000 clones, more than 75% observed once, and the top ten hold more than 9.5%. The sample taken for sequencing was peripheral blood. These receptors originate from a woman aged 70-85 years with COVID-19, enrolled during active disease. CDR3s include the opening cysteine and the closing phenylalanine or tryptophan. The D gene is left open where the match is weak. Only some rows state a clone size, as once, few, many or a class for expanded clones.

J gene,clone size,CDR3 length,V gene,D gene,CDR3 protein,CDR3 DNA
TRBJ2-7,NA,13,TRBV5-1,NA,CASSLGQSYEQYF,TGCGCCAGCAGCTTGGGACAGTCCTACGAGCAGTACTTC
TRBJ2-2,NA,17,TRBV7-9,NA,CASSLLRGASNTGELFF,TGTGCCAGCAGCTTACTCAGGGGTGCATCGAACACCGGGGAGCTGTTTTTT
TRBJ1-2,NA,13,TRBV9,TRBD1,CASSRDSLGGYTF,TGTGCCAGCAGCCGGGACAGCCTGGGTGGCTACACCTTC
TRBJ2-5,once,16,TRBV3-1/TRBV3-2,TRBD1,CASSQRTGTEKETQYF,TGTGCCAGCAGCCAGAGAACCGGGACAGAGAAAGAGACCCAGTACTTC
TRBJ2-1,NA,16,TRBV2,NA,CASSESSRGGGDEQFF,TGTGCCAGCAGTGAAAGCTCCCGAGGAGGAGGGGATGAGCAGTTCTTC
TRBJ2-5,few,13,TRBV9,NA,CASSVGGWETQYF,TGTGCCAGCAGCGTAGGAGGGTGGGAGACCCAGTACTTC
TRBJ2-4,NA,13,TRBV2,NA,CASRDHTGSDGFF,TGTGCCAGCAGAGACCATACAGGGTCAGATGGCTTCTTC
TRBJ2-2,once,16,TRBV5-4,TRBD2,CASSSRTSGTTGELFF,TGTGCCAGCAGCTCAAGGACTAGCGGGACCACCGGGGAGCTGTTTTTT
TRBJ2-4,NA,18,TRBV6-2/TRBV6-3,TRBD2,CASSSYPSGGRAKNIQYF,TGTGCCAGCAGTTCTTACCCTAGCGGGGGGCGGGCCAAAAACATTCAGTACTTC
TRBJ2-1,NA,13,TRBV7-6,TRBD2,CASATAGGNEQFF,TGTGCCAGCGCCACTGCGGGGGGCAATGAGCAGTTCTTC
TRBJ2-3,NA,15,TRBV4-1,TRBD1,CASSRPGTETDTQYF,TGCGCCAGCAGCCGCCCAGGGACAGAGACAGATACGCAGTATTTT
TRBJ1-6,NA,17,TRBV20-1,NA,CSASSTGRSSYNSPLHF,TGCAGTGCTAGTAGTACAGGGCGGAGCTCCTATAATTCACCCCTCCACTTT
TRBJ2-1,once,15,TRBV10-3,TRBD2,CATEPSGGTYNEQFF,TGTGCCACCGAACCTAGCGGGGGAACTTACAATGAGCAGTTCTTC
TRBJ1-2,NA,16,TRBV28,NA,CASSAGTFGPSSGYTF,TGTGCCAGCAGTGCCGGGACTTTCGGGCCGTCTAGTGGCTACACCTTC
TRBJ2-1,NA,15,TRBV29-1,NA,CSGQITRSSYNEQFF,TGCAGCGGCCAGATAACTCGGAGCTCCTACAATGAGCAGTTCTTC
TRBJ1-6,NA,15,TRBV5-1,NA,CASSPAAGLNSPLHF,TGCGCCAGCAGCCCTGCAGCAGGTCTGAATTCACCCCTCCACTTT
TRBJ1-6,once,18,TRBV16,NA,CASSQFGRGSSYNSPLHF,TGTGCCAGCAGCCAATTTGGTCGGGGGAGCTCCTATAATTCACCCCTCCACTTT
TRBJ2-2,NA,15,TRBV9,NA,CASSLDIQDTGELFF,TGTGCCAGCAGCCTGGATATCCAGGACACCGGGGAGCTGTTTTTT
TRBJ1-2,NA,14,TRBV28,NA,CASSSGTANYGYTF,TGTGCCAGCAGTTCAGGAACAGCTAACTATGGCTACACCTTC
TRBJ2-5,NA,16,TRBV24-1,TRBD2,CATSDSPGGARETQYF,TGTGCCACCAGTGATTCTCCGGGGGGGGCTCGAGAGACCCAGTACTTC